This entry features one TCR beta chain sequence. Its binding antigen is unknown. Base qualities are not recorded, but no much larger clone differs from it by a single base. Patients with autoimmune disease history or receiving systemic immunosuppression were excluded from the trial. Peripheral blood for TCR sequencing was drawn from every dose cohort at baseline, at cycle 4 day 1 and at cycle 7 day 1. The samples were drawn from a first-in-human, open-label, multicenter phase I dose-escalation trial of ivuxolimab. Adults with locally advanced or metastatic head and neck squamous cell, hepatocellular, melanoma or renal cell carcinoma were enrolled in the trial. Before TCR sequencing, CD4+ T cells and CD8+ T cells from peripheral blood were sorted into separate populations. This entry comes from a study of OX40 agonist ivuxolimab in advanced cancers. Broadly, across the study: Ivuxolimab was an agonistic, fully human IgG2 monoclonal antibody directed against OX40 (CD134), a costimulatory receptor. Peripheral TCRbeta sequencing aimed to test whether ivuxolimab altered TCR sequence diversity and caused clonal T-cell expansion. Patients were allowed to have had prior anti-PD-1, anti-PD-L1 or anti-CTLA-4 therapy, and 40% of the dose-escalation patients had previously received checkpoint inhibitors. Intravenous ivuxolimab was administered to patients every 2 weeks at six dose levels: 0.01, 0.1, 0.3, 1.5, 3 and 10 mg/kg. A male proportion of 82.7% and a mean age of roughly 58 years, ranging from roughly 23 to 90, were recorded for the dose-escalation cohort. Of the roughly 53 patients in dose escalation, about 20 had hepatocellular carcinoma, approximately 15 had melanoma, 9 had renal cell carcinoma and 9 had head and neck cancer. Partial responses occurred in three dose-escalation patients, of whom one had hepatocellular carcinoma and two had cutaneous melanoma. The paper describes the monotherapy dose-escalation part (N = 52 patients) of the phase I trial of ivuxolimab. On the study overall, not on this receptor specifically: The antigen specificity of the peripheral T cells that underwent clonal expansion was not determined. On average, CD8+ T cells showed more expanded clones than CD4+ T cells after ivuxolimab. At doses of 0.1 to 3.0 mg/kg, clonal expansion of both CD4+ and CD8+ T cells in blood was seen between baseline and week 6. Partial responders in the 0.1-3.0 mg/kg groups had among the lowest normalized peripheral clonal expansion, especially among CD8+ T cells. Low levels of normalized T-cell clonal expansion were also seen in some nonresponding patients.

Including cysteine and phenylalanine, the CDR3 has 12 amino acids. This entry keeps only the CDR3 DNA: 36 bases, framed from base 1. CDR1 and CDR2 are read off the germline V gene (reference sequence) as MNHNY and SVGAGI. Trimming removed 1 base from V and 6 bases from J, leaving 7 bases between the germline ends. To sequence the TCRbeta CDR3 region, genomic DNA was isolated from the sorted cells. TCRbeta CDR3 regions were sequenced using the immunoSEQ Assay. The table comes from immuneACCESS by way of TCRdb, which keeps in-frame sequences with V and J called. Part of the clones is missing from these tables; in studies checked, under half for an unresolved V gene and the rest for unknown reasons. The sample has about 100,000 clones on record, approximately 90% of them singletons. About 0.15% of the sample belongs to the ten largest clones.

The sequences come from CD4+ or CD8+ T cells sorted from blood, collected in a trial of the OX40 agonist ivuxolimab. The chain employs TRBV6-6 and TRBJ2-7, with the D gene not clear enough to name. This sequence originates from an adult with an advanced solid tumor such as melanoma, head and neck, liver or kidney cancer. The DNA sequence is given as TGTGCCAGCAGTTACTTGGGTGCCGAGCAGTACTTC. It codes for CASSYLGAEQYF.